This T cell receptor (beta chain) is drawn from a study of blood T cell repertoires in COVID-19. Profiling relied on immunoSEQ multiplex PCR, and the TCRdb table lists in-frame clones only, not all of them. The top ten hold over 8% of the sample, which has some 240,000 clones, 70% to 85% seen once. From germline, CDR1 is LNHNV and CDR2 YYDKDF (reference sequence). The CDR3 length is 16 residues. V lost 0 bases, J lost 0 bases, and 3 bases stayed unmatched. The chain combines TRBV15 with TRBJ2-3, with 7 bases that match TRBD1. Material for sequencing was peripheral blood. This sequence originates from a woman older than 75 with acute or convalescent COVID-19. The CDR3 reads CATSRDEGASTDTQYF. In DNA, the CDR3 is TGTGCCACCAGCAGAGATGAGGGGGCGAGCACAGATACGCAGTATTTT. The full variable domain, with the rest looked up from reference TRBV15 and TRBJ2-3, is DAMVIQNPRYQVTQFGKPVTLSCSQTLNHNVMYWYQQKSSQAPKLLFHYYDKDFNNEADTPDNFQSRRPNTSFCFLDIRSPGLGDTAMYLCATSRDEGASTDTQYFGPGTRLTVL.